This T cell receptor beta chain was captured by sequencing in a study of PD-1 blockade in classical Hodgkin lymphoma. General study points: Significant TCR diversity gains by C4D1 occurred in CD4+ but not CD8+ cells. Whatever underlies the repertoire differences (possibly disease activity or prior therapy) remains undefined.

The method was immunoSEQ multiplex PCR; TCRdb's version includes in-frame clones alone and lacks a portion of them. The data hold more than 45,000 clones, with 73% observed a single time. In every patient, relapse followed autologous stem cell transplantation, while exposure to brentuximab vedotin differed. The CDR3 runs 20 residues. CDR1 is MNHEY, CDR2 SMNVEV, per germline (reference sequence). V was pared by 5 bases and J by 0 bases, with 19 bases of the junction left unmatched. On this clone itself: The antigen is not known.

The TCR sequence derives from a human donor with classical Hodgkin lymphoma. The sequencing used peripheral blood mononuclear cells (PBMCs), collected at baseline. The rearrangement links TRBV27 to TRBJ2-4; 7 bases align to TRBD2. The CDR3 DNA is TGTGCCAGCAGTCCCACTACTCCTTTTGGGAGGGGACTAGCCAAAAACATTCAGTACTTC. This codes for CASSPTTPFGRGLAKNIQYF.